The clone carrying this T cell receptor (beta chain) is large by share. This specimen belongs to a study of brain T cells in children with intractable seizures. Profiled with immunoSEQ multiplex PCR; TCRdb holds only in-frame clones, not every one. The top ten clones hold approximately 6% of a sample with fewer than 50,000 clones, 75% to 95% of them seen once. This CDR3 has 15 residues. The trim removed 4 bases at V and 3 bases at J, leaving 7 bases unmatched. Germline V gene sequence: CDR1 KGHSH, CDR2 LQKENI. V is TRBV18 and J is TRBJ1-1; 8 bases agree with TRBD1. The TCR was taken from a girl between 2 and 10 years old with tuberous sclerosis and intractable seizures. Sequenced here: peripheral blood, sampled at surgery. In DNA form, the CDR3 reads TGTGCCAGCTCACGAACACAGGGGGATTACACTGAAGCTTTCTTT. It translates to CASSRTQGDYTEAFF.